This T cell receptor beta chain originates from a study of T cell repertoires in cytomegalovirus infection. Study-wide results and caveats: The ex vivo response showed dominance by HLA-C-restricted CMV-specific TCR beta clonotypes.

TCRdb re-called the reads with MiXCR, one entry per CDR3 protein. The sample consists of 300,000 or so distinct CDR3 sequences, roughly 25% of them appearing once. V dropped 8 bases and J dropped 5 bases, with 22 bases sitting between them. The CDR3 runs 16 residues. The germline V gene has CDR1 MGHRA and CDR2 YSYEKL. As to this clonotype: Its target is unknown.

The sequence was collected from a human donor in good health (CMV status not recorded). Some clones in this sample may be carry-over from other donors' samples. The sequencing used cultured PBMCs, collected from culture after CMV antigen stimulation. The chain has TRBV4-1 and TRBJ2-1, with D perhaps TRBD2 (6 bases). The CDR3: CASSAKGRDKNNEQFF. CDR3 in DNA: TGCGCCAGCTCTGCCAAGGGGCGGGATAAAAACAATGAGCAGTTCTTC.